This T cell receptor beta chain was obtained from a study of blood T cell repertoires in COVID-19. Study-level information: COVID-19 samples collected from the United States, Italy and Spain covered acute and convalescent phases. Nucleic acid was either cDNA or gDNA, and it came from T cells, B-cell-depleted T cells, or PBMCs.

The repertoire was sequenced with immunoSEQ multiplex PCR; TCRdb's copy has only in-frame clones and lacks some. The sample includes about 330,000 clones, 70% to 90% of them seen just once. Sequencing used peripheral blood. The TCR originated in a woman aged 45-65 years with active or convalescent COVID-19.

CDR3 nucleotide sequence: TGTGCCAGCAGCACTAGCGGGAGGGCCAGAAGAACCGGGGAGCTGTTTTTT. It encodes CASSTSGRARRTGELFF. The V gene is TRBV5-4, the J gene TRBJ2-2; 13 nucleotides line up with TRBD2. Per germline, CDR1 SGHNT and CDR2 YYREEE (reference sequence). Trimming took 4 bases from V and 5 from J; bases not matched to a gene: 8. This CDR3 comprises 17 residues.